This entry concerns a single T cell receptor (beta chain). Antigen specificity is unknown. V was pared by 3 bases and J by 4 bases, with 13 bases between. The germline gives CDR1 LNHDA, CDR2 SQIVND (reference sequence). CDR3 length equals 15 residues. These data come from a study of identifying expanded T cells in peripheral blood. Study findings and constraints: Differentially abundant clones: about 1.1 between replicates, just under 17 at about two weeks, 19 at four. Variance in clone template counts between approximately 2-week samples significantly increased with total template count across all healthy donors.

This table comes from immunoSEQ multiplex PCR, and its TCRdb copy is limited to in-frame clones, with some not included. The data contain approximately 100,000 clones, about 87% of them seen just once; the ten biggest clones take up approximately 4%. This receptor was taken from a person aged 18 to 75 in good health. Specimen: blood. V usage is TRBV19 and J usage is TRBJ1-5; D gene uncertain. The CDR3 coding sequence is TGTGCCAGTAGTATGGGCACGAGGAATAATCAGCCCCAGCATTTT. This sequence encodes CASSMGTRNNQPQHF.